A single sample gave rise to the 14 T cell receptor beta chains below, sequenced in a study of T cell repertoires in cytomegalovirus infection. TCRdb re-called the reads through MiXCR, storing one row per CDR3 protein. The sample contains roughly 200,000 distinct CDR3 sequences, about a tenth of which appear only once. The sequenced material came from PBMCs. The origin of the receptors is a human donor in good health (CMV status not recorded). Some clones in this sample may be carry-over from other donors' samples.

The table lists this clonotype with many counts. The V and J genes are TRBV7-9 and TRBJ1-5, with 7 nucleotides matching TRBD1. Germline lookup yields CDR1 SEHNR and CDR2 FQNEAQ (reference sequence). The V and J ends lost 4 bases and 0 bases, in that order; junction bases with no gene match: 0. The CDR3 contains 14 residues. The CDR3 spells CASSWDSSNQPQHF. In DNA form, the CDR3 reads TGTGCCAGCAGCTGGGACAGTAGCAATCAGCCCCAGCATTTT.

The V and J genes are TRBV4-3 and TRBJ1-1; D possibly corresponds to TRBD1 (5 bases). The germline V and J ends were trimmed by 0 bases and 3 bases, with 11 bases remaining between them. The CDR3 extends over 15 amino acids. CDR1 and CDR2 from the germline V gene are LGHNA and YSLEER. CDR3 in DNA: TGCGCCAGCAGCCAAGAATTAGCCAGGGACACTGAAGCTTTCTTT. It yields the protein CASSQELARDTEAFF.

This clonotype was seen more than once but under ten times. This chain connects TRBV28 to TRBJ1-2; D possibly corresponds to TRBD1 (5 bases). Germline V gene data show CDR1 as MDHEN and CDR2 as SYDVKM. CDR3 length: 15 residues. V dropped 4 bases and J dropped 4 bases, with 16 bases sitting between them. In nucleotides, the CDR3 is TGTGCCAGCAGTTCTCTGGGGGAGGGAGGCTATGGCTACACCTTC. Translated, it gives CASSSLGEGGYGYTF.

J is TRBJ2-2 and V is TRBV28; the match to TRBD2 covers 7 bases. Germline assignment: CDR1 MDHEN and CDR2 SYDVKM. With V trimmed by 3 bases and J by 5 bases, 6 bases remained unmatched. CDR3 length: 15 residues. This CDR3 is CASSLRGKRTGELFF. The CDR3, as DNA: TGTGCCAGCAGTTTGCGGGGGAAGCGAACCGGGGAGCTGTTTTTT.

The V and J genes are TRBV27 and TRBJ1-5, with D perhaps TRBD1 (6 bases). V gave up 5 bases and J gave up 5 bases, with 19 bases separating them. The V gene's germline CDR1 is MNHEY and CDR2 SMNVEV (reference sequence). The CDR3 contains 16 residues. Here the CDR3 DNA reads TGTGCCAGCAGTCCCAGGGACATCCCTGACCATCAGCCCCAGCATTTT. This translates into CASSPRDIPDHQPQHF.

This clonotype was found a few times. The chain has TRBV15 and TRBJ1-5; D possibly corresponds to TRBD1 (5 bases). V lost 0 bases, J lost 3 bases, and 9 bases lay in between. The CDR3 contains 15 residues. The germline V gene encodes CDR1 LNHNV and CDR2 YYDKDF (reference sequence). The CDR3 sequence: CATSRDKGYNQPQHF. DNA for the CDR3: TGTGCCACCAGCAGAGATAAGGGGTACAATCAGCCCCAGCATTTT.

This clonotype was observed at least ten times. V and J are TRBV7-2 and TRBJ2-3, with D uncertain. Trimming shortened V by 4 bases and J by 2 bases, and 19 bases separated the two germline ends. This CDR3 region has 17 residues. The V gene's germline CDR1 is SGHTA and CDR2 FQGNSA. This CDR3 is CASSSRAGVVITDTQYF. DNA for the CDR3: TGTGCCAGCAGCTCCCGCGCTGGGGTGGTAATCACAGATACGCAGTATTTT.

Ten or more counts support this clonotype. The CDR3 protein is CASSSGTGDHGYTF. CDR3 DNA sequence: TGTGCCAGCAGCTCCGGGACAGGGGATCATGGCTACACCTTC. The chain carries TRBV7-2 and TRBJ1-2, with 10 nucleotides matching TRBD1. Germline-derived CDR1 and CDR2 are SGHTA and FQGNSA. The CDR3 contains 14 residues. The ends lost 4 bases at V and 6 bases at J; junction bases unmatched: 5.

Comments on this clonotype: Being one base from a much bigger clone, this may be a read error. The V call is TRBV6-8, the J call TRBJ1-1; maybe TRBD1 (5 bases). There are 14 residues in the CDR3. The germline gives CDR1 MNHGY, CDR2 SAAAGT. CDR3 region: CASSADNTNTAAFF. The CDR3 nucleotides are TGTGCCAGCAGTGCGGACAATACGAACACTGCAGCTTTCTTT.

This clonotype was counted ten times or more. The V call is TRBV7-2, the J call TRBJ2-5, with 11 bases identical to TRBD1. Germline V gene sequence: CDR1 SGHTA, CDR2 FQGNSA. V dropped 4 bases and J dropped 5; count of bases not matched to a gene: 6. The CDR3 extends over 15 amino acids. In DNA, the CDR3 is TGTGCCAGCAGCTCCCGGACAGGGGGCGTGGAGACCCAGTACTTC. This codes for CASSSRTGGVETQYF.

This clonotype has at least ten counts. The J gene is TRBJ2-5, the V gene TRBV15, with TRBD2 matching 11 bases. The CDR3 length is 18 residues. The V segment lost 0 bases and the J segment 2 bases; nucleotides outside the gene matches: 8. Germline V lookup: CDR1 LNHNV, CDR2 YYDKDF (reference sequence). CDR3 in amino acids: CATSRDPSGRFPQETQYF. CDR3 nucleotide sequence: TGTGCCACCAGCAGAGATCCTAGCGGGAGGTTTCCTCAAGAGACCCAGTACTTC.

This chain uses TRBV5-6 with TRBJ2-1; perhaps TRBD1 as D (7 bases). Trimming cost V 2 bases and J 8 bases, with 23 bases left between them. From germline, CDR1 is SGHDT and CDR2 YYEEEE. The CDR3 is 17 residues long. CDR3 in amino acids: CASSLDFGPGGQDEQFF. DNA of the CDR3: TGTGCCAGCAGCTTAGACTTTGGGCCAGGGGGGCAGGATGAGCAGTTCTTC.

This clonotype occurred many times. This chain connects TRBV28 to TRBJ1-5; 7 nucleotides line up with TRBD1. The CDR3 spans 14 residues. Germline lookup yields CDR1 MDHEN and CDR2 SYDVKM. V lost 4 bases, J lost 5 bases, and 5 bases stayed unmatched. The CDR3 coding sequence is TGTGCCAGCAGTTCGCTCCAGGGGGATCAGCCCCAGCATTTT. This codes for CASSSLQGDQPQHF.

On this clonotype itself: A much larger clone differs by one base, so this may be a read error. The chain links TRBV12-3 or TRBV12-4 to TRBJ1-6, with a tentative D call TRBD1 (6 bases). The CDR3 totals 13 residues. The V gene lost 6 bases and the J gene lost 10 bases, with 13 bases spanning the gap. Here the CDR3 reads CASRDSEGSPLHF. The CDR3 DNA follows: TGTGCCAGCAGGGACAGTGAAGGATCACCCCTCCACTTT.